The next 16 T cell receptor beta chains were all read from a single sample in a study of blood T cells in healthy people across ages. A second 7 to 11 cycle PCR used barcoded and J-beta primers. One entry per CDR3 protein, called by TCRdb with MiXCR from the 5' RACE reads. The sample includes 1.6 million or so distinct CDR3 sequences, almost 35% of them seen just once. The material sequenced was blood. The receptors come from a woman between 25 and 40 years old in good health.

This clonotype occurred many times. This chain uses TRBV13 with TRBJ2-5; a weak D match, TRBD2 (5 bases). The germline CDR1 and CDR2 sequences are PRHDT and FYEKMQ (reference sequence). V was cut by 3 bases and J by 11 bases, with 10 bases left in between. The CDR3 covers 11 residues. CDR3: CASSFSGKQYF. The CDR3 DNA reads as TGTGCCAGCAGCTTTTCCGGGAAGCAGTACTTC.

This rearrangement joins TRBV15 to TRBJ1-5, with a possible D match to TRBD1 (6 bases). Germline V gene data show CDR1 as LNHNV and CDR2 as YYDKDF (reference sequence). CDR3 size: 15 residues. The V end lost 1 base, the J end lost 7 bases, and 14 bases lay between the germline ends. The chain's CDR3 is CATSRVAGGWQPQHF. The CDR3 nucleotides read TGTGCCACCAGCAGAGTAGCGGGGGGCTGGCAGCCCCAGCATTTT.

This clonotype was counted a few times. This chain uses TRBV15 with TRBJ2-6; D gene unclear. From germline, CDR1 is LNHNV and CDR2 YYDKDF (reference sequence). The ends were cut back, 8 bases at V and 2 bases at J, with 10 bases in the middle. The CDR3 spans 14 residues. CDR3 bases: TGTGCCACCGAACCGGGTGCTGGGGCCAACGTCCTGACTTTC. Residues: CATEPGAGANVLTF.

The V and J genes are TRBV5-1 and TRBJ1-5; a possible D gene is TRBD1 (5 bases). Germline values: CDR1 SGHRS, CDR2 YFSETQ. The ends were cut back, 4 bases at V and 5 bases at J, with 16 bases in the middle. This CDR3 contains 15 residues. CDR3 amino acids: CASSGAGSRYQPQHF. The CDR3 DNA reads TGCGCCAGCAGCGGGGCAGGGTCAAGGTATCAGCCCCAGCATTTT.

A remark on this clonotype: Mismatch with germline at one junction end may stem from a read error. The chain links TRBV4-1 to TRBJ2-4, with D unresolved. The J call may be in error: the DNA end matches TRBJ2-7 better. CDR1 MGHRA and CDR2 YSYEKL come from the germline V gene. The length of the CDR3 is 13 residues. The CDR3 bases are TGCGCCAGAAGCCAAGCATTGGACTACGAGCAGTACTTC. The encoded protein is CARSQALDYEQYF.

This clonotype was recorded a few times. The CDR3 region is CASTNYDSPYNEQFF. As DNA, the CDR3 is TGTGCCAGTACCAACTATGATTCGCCCTACAATGAGCAGTTCTTC. The chain links TRBV19 to TRBJ2-1; D is unclear. There are 15 residues in the CDR3. Germline lookup yields CDR1 LNHDA and CDR2 SQIVND (reference sequence). V gave up 7 bases and J gave up 2 bases, with 15 bases separating them.

A word on this clonotype: A single base separates this from a much larger clone, so it may be a read error. The rearrangement links TRBV28 to TRBJ2-7; tentative D call: TRBD1 (6 bases). The V end was cut by 5 bases, the J end by 5 bases, with 25 bases between. Germline V gene sequence: CDR1 MDHEN, CDR2 SYDVKM. The CDR3 runs to 17 residues. The CDR3 region is CASSTGHYYYPTHEQYF. The DNA for the CDR3 is TGTGCCAGCAGTACGGGACACTATTACTATCCGACCCACGAGCAGTACTTC.

This clonotype was detected a few times. V is TRBV20-1 and J is TRBJ2-5, with D unresolved. The CDR3 runs 13 residues. Between the trimmed V and J ends, which lost 6 bases and 1 base, there was a span of 12 bases. Germline V lookup: CDR1 DFQATT, CDR2 SNEGSKA (reference sequence). CDR3 loop: CSAPAPAQETQYF. As DNA, the CDR3 is TGCAGTGCCCCAGCCCCGGCCCAAGAGACCCAGTACTTC.

In its sample, this clonotype was seen once. One base away lies a much larger clone, so this may be a sequencing read error. The chain links TRBV20-1 to TRBJ2-3; 7 bases are a match to TRBD2. Germline lookup yields CDR1 DFQATT and CDR2 SNEGSKA (reference sequence). CDR3 length: 12 residues. CDR3 sequence: CNGLVSTDTQYF. Written as DNA, the CDR3 is TGCAATGGACTAGTTAGCACAGATACGCAGTATTTT.

This clonotype appeared a few times. The chain couples TRBV10-2 to TRBJ2-7, with TRBD1 matching 8 bases. Germline assignment: CDR1 WSHSY and CDR2 SAAADI. CDR3 length: 15 residues. J lost 4 bases, V lost 2 bases, and 7 bases had no gene match. Written as DNA, the CDR3 is TGCGCCAGCAGTGAGCTCGCAGGGGGCAAATACGAGCAGTACTTC. The encoded protein is CASSELAGGKYEQYF.

V usage is TRBV5-6 and J usage is TRBJ2-7; perhaps TRBD2 as D (6 bases). The last part of the DNA fits TRBJ2-5 better; the J call may be wrong. CDR3 length: 16 amino acids. The V gene's germline CDR1 is SGHDT and CDR2 YYEEEE. The chain's CDR3 is CASSPLRTGEQETQYF. CDR3 nucleotide sequence: TGTGCCAGCAGCCCCTTACGGACGGGGGAACAAGAGACCCAGTACTTC.

This clonotype was counted only a few times. The rearrangement joins TRBV11-2 to TRBJ2-1; 11 bases are shared with TRBD2. Unmatched junction bases numbered 9, after V lost 5 bases and J lost 9 bases. The CDR3 length is 15 residues. Germline V gene sequence: CDR1 SGHAT, CDR2 FQNNGV. This chain's CDR3 is CASSLGLAVGAEQFF. In nucleotides, the CDR3 is TGTGCCAGCAGCCTGGGACTAGCGGTGGGGGCTGAGCAGTTCTTC. The entire variable domain, with the rest obtained from reference TRBV11-2 and TRBJ2-1, is as follows: EAGVAQSPRYKIIEKRQSVAFWCNPISGHATLYWYQQILGQGPKLLIQFQNNGVVDDSQLPKDRFSAERLKGVDSTLKIQPAKLEDSAVYLCASSLGLAVGAEQFFGPGTRLTVL.

The chain carries TRBV4-1 and TRBJ2-3; D ambiguous. Trimming stripped 2 bases from V and 3 bases from J, with 9 bases between. The germline CDR1 and CDR2 sequences are MGHRA and YSYEKL. This CDR3 has 14 residues. DNA for the CDR3: TGCGCCAGCAGCCAACCGTTTAAAACAGATACGCAGTATTTT. As protein: CASSQPFKTDTQYF.

This clonotype was seen only a few times. V gene TRBV7-2 combines with J gene TRBJ2-1; D unclear. The ends were cut back, 5 bases at V and 9 bases at J, with 11 bases in the middle. Germline CDR1 SGHTA, CDR2 FQGNSA. The CDR3 is made up of 12 amino acids. CDR3 coding DNA: TGTGCCAGCAGCCCCGGTGCCGCTGAGCAGTTCTTC. This gives the protein CASSPGAAEQFF.

This clonotype has only one observation. The rearrangement uses TRBV9 and TRBJ1-5; D is unresolved. Germline V lookup: CDR1 SGDLS, CDR2 YYNGEE. CDR3 length equals 15 residues. V was pared by 2 bases and J by 2 bases, with 11 bases between. This CDR3 reads CASSVGLYGNQPQHF. The CDR3 bases are TGTGCCAGCAGCGTCGGGCTTTACGGCAATCAGCCCCAGCATTTT. Looking up the rest from reference TRBV9 and TRBJ1-5 gives the full variable domain: DSGVTQTPKHLITATGQRVTLRCSPRSGDLSVYWYQQSLDQGLQFLIQYYNGEERAKGNILERFSAQQFPDLHSELNLSSLELGDSALYFCASSVGLYGNQPQHFGDGTRLSIL.

This clonotype is a singleton in its sample. J is TRBJ2-7 and V is TRBV20-1; TRBD2 agrees at 7 bases. Trimming cost V 6 bases and J 7 bases; bases outside gene matches: 15. CDR3 length: 14 amino acids. CDR1 is DFQATT, CDR2 SNEGSKA, per germline (reference sequence). The chain's CDR3 is CSAAGPGGQREQYF. DNA of the CDR3: TGCAGTGCCGCTGGCCCGGGAGGCCAAAGGGAGCAGTACTTC.